This entry lists 27 T cell receptor beta chains sequenced from one sample in a study of human T cells and chemical hapten exposure. TCRdb re-derived calls from the RACE reads in MiXCR, one entry per CDR3 protein. The sample lists some 180,000 distinct CDR3 sequences; about 25% were seen once. As to time point: patch test 3, about 24 weeks after DPC sensitization. Stated treatment: therapeutic diphenylcyclopropenone sensitization with weekly scalp DPC. The sequences come from whole blood, collected in connection with sensitization to the hapten diphenylcyclopropenone (DPC). The receptors derive from a middle-aged woman with alopecia areata. Some clones in this sample may be carry-over from other donors' samples.

The sample holds many counts of this clonotype. The J gene is TRBJ2-2, the V gene TRBV18, with 7 positions matching TRBD1. CDR3 size: 17 residues. Germline V gene sequence: CDR1 KGHSH, CDR2 LQKENI. After removal of 4 bases from V and 1 base from J, the junction contained 9 bases not matched to a gene. The CDR3 bases are TGTGCCAGCTCACGGTTTCCGGGACAGAGGAACACCGGGGAGCTGTTTTTT. Its translation is CASSRFPGQRNTGELFF. Full variable domain (rest looked up from reference TRBV18 and TRBJ2-2): NAGVMQNPRHLVRRRGQEARLRCSPMKGHSHVYWYRQLPEEGLKFMVYLQKENIIDESGMPKERFSAEFPKEGPSILRIQQVVRGDSAAYFCASSRFPGQRNTGELFFGEGSRLTVL.

This clonotype was recorded at least ten times. V is TRBV6-2 or TRBV6-3 and J is TRBJ2-7; D unresolved. CDR3 length: 15 residues. Germline values: CDR1 MNHEY, CDR2 SVGEGT. V was clipped by 0 bases and J by 1 base, with 10 bases between them. CDR3 sequence: CASSYSIPDSYEQYF. The CDR3 coding sequence is TGTGCCAGCAGTTACTCGATTCCAGATTCCTACGAGCAGTACTTC.

This clonotype turned up a few times. CDR3 residues: CSARRGSVTDTQYF. DNA for the CDR3: TGCAGTGCTAGGCGGGGTTCGGTCACAGATACGCAGTATTTT. The rearrangement links TRBV20-1 to TRBJ2-3, with D possibly being TRBD2 (6 bases). V was cut by 3 bases and J by 2 bases, with 12 bases left in between. CDR1 is DFQATT, CDR2 SNEGSKA, per germline (reference sequence). The CDR3 is made up of 14 amino acids.

The rearrangement joins TRBV10-3 to TRBJ2-3; maybe TRBD2 (6 bases). This CDR3 comprises 13 residues. The germline V gene encodes CDR1 ENHRY and CDR2 SYGVKD. Trimming removed 4 bases from V and 3 bases from J, with 8 bases in between. CDR3 protein: CAISAGTTDTQYF. In nucleotides, the CDR3 is TGTGCCATCAGTGCAGGGACTACAGATACGCAGTATTTT.

This clonotype showed up just a few times. This chain uses TRBV5-6 with TRBJ2-2; the D call may be TRBD1 or TRBD2 (5 bases each). V dropped 4 bases and J dropped 0 bases, with 10 bases sitting between them. Per germline, CDR1 SGHDT and CDR2 YYEEEE. The CDR3 covers 15 residues. For the CDR3, the DNA is TGTGCCAGCAGCCTGGGGCGGGCGAACACCGGGGAGCTGTTTTTT. Amino acids: CASSLGRANTGELFF. Together with reference TRBV5-6 and TRBJ2-2, the CDR3 gives the full variable domain: DAGVTQSPTHLIKTRGQQVTLRCSPKSGHDTVSWYQQALGQGPQFIFQYYEEEERQRGNFPDRFSGHQFPNYSSELNVNALLLGDSALYLCASSLGRANTGELFFGEGSRLTVL.

This clonotype was detected only a few times. The chain carries TRBV29-1 and TRBJ2-3, with a weak D call TRBD2 (5 bases). Germline values: CDR1 SQVTM, CDR2 ANQGSEA. The CDR3 is 14 residues long. V gave up 4 bases and J gave up 1 base, with 12 bases separating them. CDR3 nucleotide sequence: TGCAGCGTTGGCCTCGGCGGGCGCACAGATACGCAGTATTTT. Translating it yields CSVGLGGRTDTQYF.

The rearrangement links TRBV7-9 to TRBJ2-1, with unresolved D. Trimming cost V 5 bases and J 7 bases, with 18 bases left between them. This CDR3 comprises 15 residues. Germline CDR1 SEHNR, CDR2 FQNEAQ (reference sequence). Here the CDR3 DNA reads TGTGCCAGCAGCCCCCCAGGCGATCCTTTGAATGAGCAGTTCTTC. Translation: CASSPPGDPLNEQFF.

This clonotype appeared once. The chain links TRBV7-3 to TRBJ2-4, with TRBD2 as a possible D gene (5 bases). V lost 5 bases to trimming and J lost 6 bases, with 11 bases between them. The CDR3 sequence is 13 residues long. Germline V gives CDR1 SGHTA, CDR2 FQGTGA. The DNA for the CDR3 is TGTGCCAGCAGCCCGAACGAGGGAAACATTCAGTACTTC. Translating it yields CASSPNEGNIQYF.

This clonotype was counted a few times. The chain recombines TRBV10-3 with TRBJ2-1; unclear D gene. Germline V gene sequence: CDR1 ENHRY, CDR2 SYGVKD. Trimming stripped 7 bases from V and 0 bases from J, with 13 bases between. The CDR3 runs to 15 residues. The chain's CDR3 is CAITSTQSSYNEQFF. DNA for the CDR3: TGTGCCATCACCTCCACACAGAGCTCCTACAATGAGCAGTTCTTC.

This clonotype appeared a few times. This chain links TRBV5-1 with TRBJ2-7; D may be TRBD2 (5 bases). The CDR3 covers 14 residues. The V gene's germline CDR1 is SGHRS and CDR2 YFSETQ. V gave up 4 bases and J gave up 6 bases, with 17 bases separating them. CDR3 DNA sequence: TGCGCCAGCAGCCCCCACGGGATCGTGGGCGAGCAGTACTTC. This gives the protein CASSPHGIVGEQYF.

The J gene is TRBJ1-2, the V gene TRBV29-1, with 7 bases identical to TRBD1. The V and J ends lost 7 bases and 2 bases, in that order; junction bases with no gene match: 7. The CDR3 is 13 amino acids. The germline CDR1 and CDR2 sequences are SQVTM and ANQGSEA. The CDR3 loop reads CSARTGGNYGYTF. In nucleotides, the CDR3 is TGCAGCGCTAGGACAGGAGGGAACTATGGCTACACCTTC.

This clonotype was detected a few times. This rearrangement joins TRBV7-2 to TRBJ2-2; D gene ambiguous. V lost 5 bases and J 1 base, leaving 5 bases between the germline ends. CDR1 and CDR2 from the germline V gene are SGHTA and FQGNSA. The CDR3 extends over 13 amino acids. As DNA, the CDR3 is TGTGCCAGCAGCCCCCTGAACACCGGGGAGCTGTTTTTT. It yields the protein CASSPLNTGELFF.

There are a few counts of this clonotype. The chain is built from TRBV6-5 and TRBJ2-2; D is unresolved. The germline CDR1 and CDR2 sequences are MNHEY and SVGAGI. Trimming removed 7 bases from V and 1 base from J, with 4 bases in between. The CDR3 has 12 residues. Here the CDR3 DNA reads TGTGCCAGCAAGGGGAACACCGGGGAGCTGTTTTTT. Protein product: CASKGNTGELFF.

V and J are TRBV10-3 and TRBJ1-1; TRBD1 agrees at 8 bases. With V trimmed by 6 bases and J by 5 bases, 8 bases remained unmatched. CDR1 is ENHRY, CDR2 SYGVKD, per germline. This CDR3 has 14 residues. The CDR3 is CAIRTTGAKTEAFF. The CDR3 nucleotides are TGTGCCATCAGGACGACAGGGGCGAAAACTGAAGCTTTCTTT.

This chain joins TRBV28 and TRBJ1-2; D is possibly TRBD1 (5 bases). Germline assignment: CDR1 MDHEN and CDR2 SYDVKM. V dropped 1 base and J dropped 7 bases, with 13 bases sitting between them. CDR3 length: 14 residues. Here the CDR3 reads CASSLSYRRSGYTF. CDR3 sequence (DNA): TGTGCCAGCAGTTTATCGTACAGGCGAAGTGGCTACACCTTC.

This clonotype showed up just once. A junction boundary mismatches the germline segment, possibly from a read error. V usage is TRBV7-7 and J usage is TRBJ2-1; 9 bases fit TRBD2. The CDR3 is 15 amino acids. The germline gives CDR1 SSHAT, CDR2 FNYEAQ (reference sequence). The CDR3 bases are TGTGCTAGCAGCCCCGGGACTAGCATTTACAATGAGCAGTTCTTC. This sequence encodes CASSPGTSIYNEQFF.

V is TRBV29-1 and J is TRBJ2-3; 7 bases agree with TRBD1. Germline lookup yields CDR1 SQVTM and CDR2 ANQGSEA. Trimming cost V 6 bases and J 1 base; bases outside gene matches: 10. CDR3 length: 15 amino acids. The CDR3 nucleotides are TGCAGCGTCACTCGGAAGGGGGCCGGCACAGATACGCAGTATTTT. It encodes CSVTRKGAGTDTQYF.

This clonotype appeared a few times. The V and J genes are TRBV28 and TRBJ1-5; D is undetermined. CDR1 is MDHEN, CDR2 SYDVKM, per germline. The CDR3 extends over 13 amino acids. V gave up 2 bases and J gave up 4 bases, with 6 bases separating them. DNA for the CDR3: TGTGCCAGCAGTTTAAATTGGAATCAGCCCCAGCATTTT. Its protein product is CASSLNWNQPQHF.

The table lists this clonotype with a few counts. The chain is built from TRBV6-2 or TRBV6-3 and TRBJ2-7; 16 nucleotides align to TRBD2. The CDR3 totals 16 residues. The ends lost 5 bases at V and 5 bases at J; junction bases unmatched: 6. The germline V gene has CDR1 MNHEY and CDR2 SVGEGT. The DNA of the CDR3 is TGTGCCAGCAGTAAGGGGACTAGCGGGAGGGCCAACGAGCAGTACTTC. This gives the protein CASSKGTSGRANEQYF.

Only a few counts were recorded for this clonotype. J is TRBJ2-2 and V is TRBV5-6; the D is unclear. CDR3 length: 15 residues. With 3 bases removed from V and 5 bases from J, the gap between germline ends came to 14 bases. Germline V gene lookup returns CDR1 SGHDT and CDR2 YYEEEE. The CDR3 bases are TGTGCCAGCAGCTACATCACCCGCGGTACCGGGGAGCTGTTTTTT. As protein: CASSYITRGTGELFF.

This clonotype was found many times. The V call is TRBV29-1, the J call TRBJ1-6; tentative D call: TRBD1 (5 bases). Trimming took 1 base from V and 7 from J, leaving 5 bases between them. This CDR3 is 12 amino acids long. CDR1 is SQVTM and CDR2 is ANQGSEA in the germline V gene. The CDR3 sequence is CSVEAGNSPLHF. The CDR3 coding sequence is TGCAGCGTTGAAGCAGGGAATTCACCCCTCCACTTT.

This clonotype was seen more than once but under ten times. V usage is TRBV6-1 and J usage is TRBJ1-4; 7 nucleotides agree with TRBD1. Germline V gives CDR1 MNHNS, CDR2 SASEGT. Trimming removed 4 bases from V and 2 bases from J; junction bases left unmatched: 4. The CDR3 length is 15 residues. CDR3 bases: TGTGCCAGCAGTGTCACAGGGGCCACTAATGAAAAACTGTTTTTT. It yields the protein CASSVTGATNEKLFF.

This clonotype was counted a few times. The chain employs TRBV6-5 and TRBJ2-5; TRBD1 aligns across 9 bases. There are 16 residues in the CDR3. The germline gives CDR1 MNHEY, CDR2 SVGAGI. The V and J ends lost 1 base and 4 bases, in that order; junction bases with no gene match: 7. The CDR3 sequence: CASSYYGQGQGETQYF. CDR3 nucleotide sequence: TGTGCCAGCAGTTACTACGGACAGGGGCAGGGAGAGACCCAGTACTTC.

This clonotype was seen a few times. V gene TRBV10-3 combines with J gene TRBJ2-1; D unclear. Trimming took 0 bases from V and 5 from J, leaving 5 bases between them. The germline V gene has CDR1 ENHRY and CDR2 SYGVKD. This CDR3 comprises 13 residues. CDR3 DNA: TGTGCCATCAGTGAGTCGAGTAACAATGAGCAGTTCTTC. Residues: CAISESSNNEQFF.

This clonotype has at least ten counts. The chain uses TRBV7-2 and TRBJ2-1; weak D call: TRBD2 (6 bases). The length of the CDR3 is 13 residues. Per germline, CDR1 SGHTA and CDR2 FQGNSA. Trimming shortened V by 4 bases and J by 4 bases, and 8 bases separated the two germline ends. The CDR3 spells CASSWGTYNEQFF. The CDR3 nucleotides read TGTGCCAGCAGCTGGGGGACTTACAATGAGCAGTTCTTC.

This clonotype has a handful of counts. CDR3 region: CSARPRRGGGYNEQFF. The DNA for the CDR3 is TGCAGTGCTAGACCCAGGCGGGGAGGGGGCTACAATGAGCAGTTCTTC. The rearrangement joins TRBV20-1 to TRBJ2-1; D might be TRBD2 (7 bases). V was shortened by 2 bases and J by 3 bases, with 17 bases between the two germline ends. The CDR3 loop spans 16 amino acids. Germline assignment: CDR1 DFQATT and CDR2 SNEGSKA (reference sequence).

Only one count was recorded for this clonotype. The chain has TRBV7-9 and TRBJ1-1; D is undetermined. The CDR3 is 14 residues long. Trimming cost V 0 bases and J 4 bases, with 9 bases left between them. CDR1 and CDR2 from the germline V gene are SEHNR and FQNEAQ (reference sequence). CDR3 residues: CASSLAGDRTEAFF. Here the CDR3 DNA reads TGTGCCAGCAGCTTAGCCGGGGATCGCACTGAAGCTTTCTTT.